This entry lists 16 T cell receptor beta chains sequenced from one sample in a study of regulatory T cells in long-lasting Graves disease. Time point: newly diagnosed GD, antithyroid drugs for less than 3 months. Extracted PBMC RNA gave rise to the TCR library. Through Arm-PCR of CDR3 regions and iRepertoire HTBI primers, TCR beta libraries were built. TCRdb recomputed calls from the multiplex PCR reads with MiXCR, one row per CDR3 protein. The sample holds some 560,000 distinct CDR3 sequences, about 16% seen once. In addition, the sample was reused for a study of T cells in Graves' hyperthyroidism and ophthalmopathy.

The sample here was peripheral blood mononuclear cells (PBMCs), taken at new diagnosis, from a patient treated with antithyroid drugs. These receptors were collected from a woman aged 35-65 years with Graves disease.

This clonotype was picked up many times. V is TRBV20-1 and J is TRBJ2-3; 14 bases map to TRBD2. Germline trimming cut 2 bases from V and 3 bases from J; bases unmatched to any gene: 4. There are 16 residues in the CDR3. Germline V CDR1 and CDR2: DFQATT, SNEGSKA (reference sequence). Here the CDR3 DNA reads TGCAGTGCTAGATGGACTAGCGGGGGGCGTACAGATACGCAGTATTTT. Residues: CSARWTSGGRTDTQYF.

The chain joins TRBV7-2 to TRBJ1-5; no clear D. Per germline, CDR1 SGHTA and CDR2 FQGNSA. CDR3 length: 14 amino acids. The ends were cut back, 2 bases at V and 3 bases at J, with 8 bases in the middle. CDR3 protein: CASSLSGNNQPQHF. CDR3 sequence (DNA): TGTGCCAGCAGCTTATCCGGGAACAATCAGCCCCAGCATTTT. Together with reference TRBV7-2 and TRBJ1-5, the CDR3 gives the full variable domain: GAGVSQSPSNKVTEKGKDVELRCDPISGHTALYWYRQSLGQGLEFLIYFQGNSAPDKSGLPSDRFSAERTGGSVSTLTIQRTQQEDSAVYLCASSLSGNNQPQHFGDGTRLSIL.

This sequence joins TRBV7-9 and TRBJ1-2, with TRBD1 matching 10 bases. The germline gives CDR1 SEHNR, CDR2 FQNEAQ (reference sequence). This CDR3 comprises 16 residues. Trimming at V came to 5 bases and at J to 4 bases, leaving 10 bases not matched to a gene. The CDR3 DNA follows: TGTGCCAGCAGCACGGTTCTGACAGGGGGCGGCTATGGCTACACCTTC. The encoded protein is CASSTVLTGGGYGYTF.

The table lists this clonotype with many counts. The chain carries TRBV3-1 and TRBJ1-3, with no clear D. This CDR3 contains 16 residues. Germline V gene lookup returns CDR1 LGHDT and CDR2 YNNKEL (reference sequence). The V end lost 1 base, the J end lost 3 bases, and 13 bases lay between the germline ends. The CDR3 DNA reads as TGTGCCAGCAGCCAAGGGGCGTTGGCAGTTGGAAACACCATATATTTT. Translating gives CASSQGALAVGNTIYF.

CDR3 DNA: TGTGCCAGCAGTGACTCCCTCGGGGGGGCCTCGGATACGCAGTATTTT. This translates into CASSDSLGGASDTQYF. The V and J genes are TRBV2 and TRBJ2-3; 8 bases fit TRBD2. Germline CDR1 and CDR2: SNHLY and FYNNEI. V trimming: 3 bases; J trimming: 6 bases; junction bases outside the gene matches: 11. The CDR3 is 16 residues long.

As for this clonotype: The junction departs from the called germline gene at one end, perhaps through a read error. CDR3 sequence (DNA): TGTGCCAGCAGCCAGAGACTAGCGGTTAGCTTC. It codes for CASSQRLAVSF. The V and J genes are TRBV11-2 and TRBJ2-5, with 9 bases matching TRBD2. Germline V gives CDR1 SGHAT, CDR2 FQNNGV. This CDR3 contains 11 residues.

The chain combines TRBV4-1 with TRBJ1-5; D possibly corresponds to TRBD1 (5 bases). CDR3 size: 17 residues. Trimming took 0 bases from V and 4 from J, leaving 16 bases between them. Germline V gene sequence: CDR1 MGHRA, CDR2 YSYEKL. In DNA form, the CDR3 reads TGCGCCAGCAGCCAAGAAGTTCGGCAGGGATCTAATCAGCCCCAGCATTTT. This translates into CASSQEVRQGSNQPQHF.

This clonotype was seen a handful of times. The rearrangement links TRBV5-4 to TRBJ1-4, with D perhaps matching TRBD1 (5 bases). V was pared by 3 bases and J by 8 bases, with 20 bases between. The germline gives CDR1 SGHNT, CDR2 YYREEE (reference sequence). CDR3 length equals 16 residues. The CDR3, as DNA: TGTGCCAGCAGCTCCCGATACTTGGGGCAGGAGGAAAAACTGTTTTTT. This codes for CASSSRYLGQEEKLFF.

J is TRBJ2-2 and V is TRBV6-1; D possibly corresponds to TRBD1 (6 bases). This CDR3 has 15 amino acids. V lost 6 bases to trimming and J lost 3 bases, with 14 bases between them. CDR1 and CDR2 from the germline V gene are MNHNS and SASEGT. This CDR3 is CASRRGRGDTGELFF. CDR3 in DNA: TGTGCCAGCAGGAGGGGCAGGGGTGACACCGGGGAGCTGTTTTTT.

Ten or more counts support this clonotype. The chain's CDR3 is CASSRGQTNGNTIYF. In nucleotides, the CDR3 is TGTGCCAGCTCACGGGGACAGACGAATGGAAACACCATATATTTT. The rearrangement uses TRBV18 and TRBJ1-3; the match to TRBD1 covers 7 bases. The V segment lost 4 bases and the J segment 3 bases; nucleotides outside the gene matches: 6. This CDR3 has 15 amino acids. Germline V lookup: CDR1 KGHSH, CDR2 LQKENI.

This clonotype appeared a few times. The chain is built from TRBV19 and TRBJ1-3; the D is unclear. CDR3 length: 14 amino acids. V was shortened by 3 bases and J by 3 bases, with 9 bases between the two germline ends. CDR1 is LNHDA and CDR2 is SQIVND in the germline V gene (reference sequence). The CDR3 bases are TGTGCCAGTAGTATCGACCCTTTTGGAAACACCATATATTTT. It codes for CASSIDPFGNTIYF.

The chain has TRBV7-2 and TRBJ2-3; TRBD1 is a possible D gene (6 bases). Germline V gene sequence: CDR1 SGHTA, CDR2 FQGNSA. The CDR3 consists of 14 residues. Trimming stripped 4 bases from V and 3 bases from J, with 11 bases between. This chain's CDR3 is CASSSQGGTDTQYF. Here the CDR3 DNA reads TGTGCCAGCAGCTCACAGGGTGGGACAGATACGCAGTATTTT. The full variable domain, its missing parts supplied by reference TRBV7-2 and TRBJ2-3, is GAGVSQSPSNKVTEKGKDVELRCDPISGHTALYWYRQSLGQGLEFLIYFQGNSAPDKSGLPSDRFSAERTGGSVSTLTIQRTQQEDSAVYLCASSSQGGTDTQYFGPGTRLTVL.

This clonotype occurred many times. This chain links TRBV7-8 with TRBJ2-6; D is perhaps TRBD2 (6 bases). Germline V gives CDR1 SGHVS, CDR2 FQNEAQ. V lost 5 bases and J 3 bases, leaving 17 bases between the germline ends. This CDR3 spans 17 amino acids. In DNA form, the CDR3 reads TGTGCCAGCAGCGAGGTTTCGGGGGAGTTTGGGGCCAACGTCCTGACTTTC. Its protein product is CASSEVSGEFGANVLTF.

This clonotype appeared many times. The CDR3 here is CASRGTSFSSGNTIYF. CDR3 in DNA: TGTGCCAGTCGAGGGACAAGTTTTTCCTCTGGAAACACCATATATTTT. The V gene is TRBV6-1, the J gene TRBJ1-3; D is possibly TRBD1 (6 bases). The V gene's germline CDR1 is MNHNS and CDR2 SASEGT. The V and J ends lost 9 bases and 0 bases respectively, with 18 bases between them. This CDR3 is 16 amino acids long.

This clonotype has only a few counts. The CDR3 nucleotides are TGTGCCAGCAGCTTGTACGGGGGTGAGCAGTTCTTC. This encodes CASSLYGGEQFF. The chain employs TRBV7-3 and TRBJ2-1, with TRBD2 as a possible D gene (6 bases). CDR1 SGHTA and CDR2 FQGTGA come from the germline V gene. V was trimmed by 3 bases and J by 9 bases, leaving 9 bases between them. The CDR3 has 12 residues.

In DNA form, the CDR3 reads TGTGCCAGCAGCTTGGGGGGGGCAGGGTCAAGCAATCAGCCCCAGCATTTT. This translates into CASSLGGAGSSNQPQHF. This sequence joins TRBV5-6 and TRBJ1-5; possible D gene TRBD1, 6 bases. Trimming cost V 0 bases and J 1 base, with 14 bases left between them. There are 17 residues in the CDR3. CDR1 and CDR2 from the germline V gene are SGHDT and YYEEEE.